This T cell receptor (beta chain) comes out of a study of cytomegalovirus exposure and HLA in healthy donors. Study details: An earlier analysis identified approximately 120 million unique TCR beta sequences in about 179 million T cells.

Whole-study results and caveats: A later analysis found that most CMV-associated TCR beta chains appeared HLA-restricted. For most TCR sequences rarity was the rule, although some public TCRs occurred in many donors.

Donors were nominally healthy when sampled, though unrecorded immune exposures were likely. Both 60 Vbeta primers and 13 Jbeta primers went into the PCR. Generated by immunoSEQ multiplex PCR, the TCRdb table keeps only in-frame clones and is missing some. Of about 160,000 clones in the sample, approximately 80% were seen once. With regard to this clone: What it binds is unknown.

Deletions cut 2 bases from V and 1 base from J, with 13 bases between. The CDR3 runs 16 residues. Germline V CDR1 and CDR2: SGHVS, FNYEAQ. This chain joins TRBV7-6 and TRBJ2-3; D perhaps matches TRBD2 (5 bases). Source material: PBMCs. The receptor comes from a man aged 50 or older in good health and CMV-seropositive. This chain's CDR3 is CASSLLGSGRTDTQYF. The CDR3 coding sequence is TGTGCCAGCAGCTTATTGGGCAGCGGACGCACAGATACGCAGTATTTT.